This entry lists 12 T cell receptor beta chains sequenced from one sample in a study of blood T cells in healthy people across ages. Sample-barcoded 5' priming and a J-beta primer mix drove a second PCR of roughly 6 to 12 cycles. A single record per CDR3 protein comes from TCRdb applying MiXCR to the 5' RACE reads. Of 1.5 million to 2 million distinct CDR3 sequences in the sample, roughly 50% are singletons; the top ten hold about 2.1%. The specimen was blood. The receptors shown here come from a woman aged 40 to 55 in good health.

The genes are TRBV28 and TRBJ1-1; possibly TRBD1 for D (5 bases). Per the germline V gene, CDR1 is MDHEN and CDR2 is SYDVKM. V gave up 8 bases and J gave up 5 bases, with 18 bases separating them. There are 14 residues in the CDR3. The CDR3 is CASRLAPGGTEAFF. The CDR3 DNA is TGTGCCAGCCGCCTTGCCCCTGGGGGAACTGAAGCTTTCTTT.

This chain uses TRBV7-2 with TRBJ2-7; D unresolved. V was shortened by 3 bases and J by 5 bases, with 11 bases between the two germline ends. The CDR3 loop spans 13 amino acids. CDR1 and CDR2 from the germline V gene are SGHTA and FQGNSA. The CDR3 region has the DNA TGTGCCAGCAGCTTGCCGGGTCTCAACGAGCAGTACTTC. The encoded protein is CASSLPGLNEQYF.

This clonotype was seen a few times. This chain links TRBV20-1 with TRBJ2-4, with 11 bases lining up with TRBD1. The CDR3 is 18 residues long. Germline-derived CDR1 and CDR2 are DFQATT and SNEGSKA (reference sequence). With V trimmed by 5 bases and J by 0 bases, 12 bases remained unmatched. CDR3 in amino acids: CSAAPGTGGPVAKNIQYF. The CDR3, as DNA: TGCAGTGCTGCCCCCGGGACAGGGGGGCCCGTAGCCAAAAACATTCAGTACTTC.

The chain joins TRBV6-5 to TRBJ2-4; possible D gene TRBD1, 5 bases. This CDR3 has 13 amino acids. The V and J ends lost 5 bases and 1 base respectively, with 6 bases between them. Germline CDR1 reads MNHEY; CDR2 reads SVGAGI. The CDR3 DNA reads as TGTGCCAGCAGTCGACAGGCCAAAAACATTCAGTACTTC. The encoded protein is CASSRQAKNIQYF.

This clonotype has a handful of counts. The chain joins TRBV7-9 to TRBJ1-2, with no clear D. The ends were cut back, 5 bases at V and 4 bases at J, with 20 bases in the middle. The CDR3 contains 16 residues. The germline V gene has CDR1 SEHNR and CDR2 FQNEAQ (reference sequence). CDR3 coding DNA: TGTGCCAGCAGCACTAGTCTTCGTCCAGAAGGCTATGGCTACACCTTC. The encoded protein is CASSTSLRPEGYGYTF.

This rearrangement joins TRBV3-1 to TRBJ2-7; no clear D. Germline CDR1 reads LGHDT; CDR2 reads YNNKEL (reference sequence). The CDR3 runs 15 residues. V lost 5 bases, J lost 4 bases, and 18 bases lay in between. The CDR3 nucleotides are TGTGCCAGCAGCTTAGAGAGACAATTTTTTTACGAGCAGTACTTC. Translated: CASSLERQFFYEQYF.

This clonotype was seen more than once but under ten times. The CDR3 reads CASSPRRALYNEQFF. The CDR3 DNA reads as TGCGCCAGCAGCCCTCGGCGGGCCCTCTACAATGAGCAGTTCTTC. The rearrangement uses TRBV5-1 and TRBJ2-1; a possible D gene is TRBD2 (5 bases). The germline V gene encodes CDR1 SGHRS and CDR2 YFSETQ. V lost 4 bases and J lost 3, with 14 bases in between. This CDR3 comprises 15 residues.

The V gene is TRBV6-2 or TRBV6-3, the J gene TRBJ2-7, with D maybe TRBD1 (6 bases). Germline CDR1 MNHEY, CDR2 SVGEGT. The CDR3 is 13 residues long. V dropped 7 bases and J dropped 3 bases, with 13 bases sitting between them. CDR3 amino acids: CASTSRQDYEQYF. The CDR3 region has the DNA TGTGCCAGCACGTCCCGACAGGACTACGAGCAGTACTTC.

This chain links TRBV4-3 with TRBJ2-3; 8 nucleotides line up with TRBD2. The germline gives CDR1 LGHNA, CDR2 YSLEER. This CDR3 is 17 amino acids long. V lost 0 bases to trimming and J lost 4 bases; unmatched junction nucleotides: 9. The CDR3 loop reads CASSQDPRGGLADTQYF. The CDR3 DNA reads as TGCGCCAGCAGCCAAGATCCCCGGGGGGGCTTGGCAGATACGCAGTATTTT.

J is TRBJ2-1 and V is TRBV29-1; 8 bases line up with TRBD1. Near its end, the DNA agrees better with TRBJ2-7, so the J call may be wrong. CDR1 and CDR2 from the germline V gene are SQVTM and ANQGSEA. The CDR3 runs 16 residues. The CDR3 DNA follows: TGCAGCGTTGAAGGAACAGGGGGTAATTCCTACAATGAGCAGTACTTC. Protein product: CSVEGTGGNSYNEQYF.

The rearrangement uses TRBV4-3 and TRBJ2-5; D may be TRBD1 or TRBD2 (5 bases each). Germline V lookup: CDR1 LGHNA, CDR2 YSLEER. This CDR3 has 16 amino acids. V lost 0 bases and J 3 bases, leaving 14 bases between the germline ends. CDR3 sequence (DNA): TGCGCCAGCAGCCAAGATGCAGCGAGGGGAAAAGAGACCCAGTACTTC. This sequence encodes CASSQDAARGKETQYF.

In its sample, this clonotype was seen a few times. This chain links TRBV18 with TRBJ2-3, with 7 bases fitting TRBD1. Per the germline V gene, CDR1 is KGHSH and CDR2 is LQKENI. The V and J ends lost 3 bases and 2 bases, in that order; junction bases with no gene match: 8. This CDR3 has 16 residues. The DNA for the CDR3 is TGTGCCAGCTCACCGACAGGGACGGGGATCACAGATACGCAGTATTTT. Its translation: CASSPTGTGITDTQYF.